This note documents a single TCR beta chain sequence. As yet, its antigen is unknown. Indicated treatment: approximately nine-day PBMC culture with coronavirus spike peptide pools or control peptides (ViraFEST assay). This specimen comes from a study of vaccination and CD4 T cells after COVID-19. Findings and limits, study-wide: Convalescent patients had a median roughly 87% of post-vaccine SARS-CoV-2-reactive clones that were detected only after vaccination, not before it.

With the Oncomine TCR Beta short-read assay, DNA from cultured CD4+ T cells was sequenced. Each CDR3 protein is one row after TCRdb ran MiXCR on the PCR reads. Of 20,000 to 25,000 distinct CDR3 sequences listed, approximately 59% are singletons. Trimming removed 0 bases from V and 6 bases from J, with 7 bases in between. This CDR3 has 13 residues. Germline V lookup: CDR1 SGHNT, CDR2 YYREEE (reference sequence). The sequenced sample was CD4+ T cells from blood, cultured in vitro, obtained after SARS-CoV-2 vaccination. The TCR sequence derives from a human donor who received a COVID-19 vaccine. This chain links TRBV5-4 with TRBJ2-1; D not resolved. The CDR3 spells CASSLAGVNEQFF. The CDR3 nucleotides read TGTGCCAGCAGCTTGGCTGGGGTCAATGAGCAGTTCTTC.